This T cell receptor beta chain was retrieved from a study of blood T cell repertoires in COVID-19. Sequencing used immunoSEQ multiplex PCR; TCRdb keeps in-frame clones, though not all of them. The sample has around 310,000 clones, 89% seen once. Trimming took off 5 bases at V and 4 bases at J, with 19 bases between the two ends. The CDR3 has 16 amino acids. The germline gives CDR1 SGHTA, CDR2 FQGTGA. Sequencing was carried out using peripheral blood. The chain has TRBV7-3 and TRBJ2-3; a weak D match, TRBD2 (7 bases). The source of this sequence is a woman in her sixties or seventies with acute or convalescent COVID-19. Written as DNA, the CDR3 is TGTGCCAGCAGCCAGGGGAGGGAGATAAATGCAGATACGCAGTATTTT. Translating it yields CASSQGREINADTQYF.